This TCR beta chain was sequenced in a study of spatial heterogeneity in lung cancer (dated by TCRdb to between 2018 and 2020). Study-wide context: Beta-chain transcripts were consistently detected in greater numbers than alpha-chain transcripts, which likely reflects a higher abundance of beta-chain transcripts. The study linked features of the TCR repertoire to counts of nonsynonymous mutations, which were determined by whole-exome sequencing of tumor tissue. Both alpha and beta chains were TCR-sequenced in 210 or so tumor regions, roughly 70 matched nontumor lung samples and around 50 PBMC samples obtained at surgery. The study quantitatively compared TCR alpha and beta repertoires across multiple tumor regions, matched nontumor lung and blood in non-small cell lung cancer. In the raw uncorrected reads, each unique combination of TCR and UMI appeared more than ten times on average.

This clonotype occurred many times. The target of this receptor is not known. Per-nucleotide qualities are absent, and no much larger clonotype sits a single base away. The research as a whole found: Confirming at a functional level the hypothesis that regional TCRs recognize regional mutations was considered to require additional single-cell paired TCR alpha and beta sequencing. Ubiquitous expanded tumor TCRs were found in blood more often at tumor resection than at routine follow-up.

Interpreted using the paper, the time point label stands for: sample taken at primary tumor resection. TCR sequencing used whole RNA extracted from tumor and nontumor lung tissue, or from cryopreserved PBMC samples, without cell sorting. The donors were more than 65 patients from the lung TRACERx cohort who had early-stage, untreated non-small cell lung cancer. Only patients for whom sufficient RNA was available from at least two tumor regions were selected for TCR sequencing. Libraries came from 5' RACE. The data were produced on a NextSeq 500. To allow correction of PCR and sequencing errors, the TCR library protocol tagged every TCR cDNA molecule with a unique molecular identifier. Concerning the study's data processing: TCR identification, UMI-based error correction and CDR3 extraction were all carried out with Decombinator tools. TCRs above a frequency of 2 per 1,000, corresponding to the top 1% of the tumor frequency distribution, were defined as expanded. Each repertoire was subsampled 100 times to 5,000 TCRs, after which Renyi diversity was computed with the R vegan package. CDR3 similarity networks were built from amino acid triplet string-kernel similarity, with CDR3s being connected when pairwise similarity was above 0.82. In-frame beta chains were kept once TCRdb had trimmed the public reads at Q25 with fastp and called clones with MiXCR. Each record represents a unique CDR3 protein, reported with the most common genes and DNA among its rows. TCRdb assigned the V and J calls; the authors' analysis was not used. This sample has 20,000 to 25,000 distinct CDR3 sequences in its table, and 5.5% to 7% of those were observed once. 13% to 15% of the sample lies in the top ten.

From the germline V gene, CDR1 is MDHEN and CDR2 is SYDVKM. V loses 3 bases, J loses 3 bases, and the germline ends lie 20 bases apart. The CDR3 holds 17 amino acids from the cysteine to the phenylalanine. Only CDR3 DNA remains: 51 bases, in frame from the first base. The material sequenced was PBMCs, taken at surgery. The rearrangement combines TRBV28 with TRBJ1-1; possibly the D gene is TRBD1, per 5 matching bases. The origin of this receptor is a male donor with early-stage non-small cell lung cancer. The nucleotides are TGTGCCAGCAGTTTGGATCTACAGGATGAGGAGTACACTGAAGCTTTCTTT. It codes for CASSLDLQDEEYTEAFF.